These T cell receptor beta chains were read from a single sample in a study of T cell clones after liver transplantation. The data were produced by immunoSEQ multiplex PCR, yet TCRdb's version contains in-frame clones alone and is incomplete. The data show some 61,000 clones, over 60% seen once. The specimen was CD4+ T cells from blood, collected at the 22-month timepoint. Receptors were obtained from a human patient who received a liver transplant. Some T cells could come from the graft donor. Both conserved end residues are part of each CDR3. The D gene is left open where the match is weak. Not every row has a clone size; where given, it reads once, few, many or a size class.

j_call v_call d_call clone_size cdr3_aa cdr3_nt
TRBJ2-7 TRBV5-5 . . CASSLELGSIYEQYF TGTGCCAGCAGCTTGGAGCTGGGCAGTATATACGAGCAGTACTTC
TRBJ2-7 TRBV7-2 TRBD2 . CASSLAGGREQYF TGTGCCAGCAGCTTAGCGGGGGGGAGGGAGCAGTACTTC
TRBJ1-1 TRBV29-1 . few CSVDADLTEAFF TGCAGCGTTGACGCAGATCTTACTGAAGCTTTCTTT
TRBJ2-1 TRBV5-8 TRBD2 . CASSNGWPSGALDEQFF TGTGCCAGCAGCAACGGATGGCCTAGCGGGGCCCTCGATGAGCAGTTCTTC
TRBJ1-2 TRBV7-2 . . CASSLGVTANYGYTF TGTGCCAGCAGCTTAGGTGTTACAGCTAACTATGGCTACACCTTC
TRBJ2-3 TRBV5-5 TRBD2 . CASSLNPSGGATDTQYF TGTGCCAGCAGCTTAAATCCCAGCGGGGGGGCGACAGATACGCAGTATTTT
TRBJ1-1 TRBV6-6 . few CASYRGSNHPTEAFF TGTGCCAGCTACCGGGGGAGCAATCATCCCACTGAAGCTTTCTTT
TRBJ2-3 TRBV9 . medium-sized CASSFSTDTQYF TGTGCCAGCAGCTTTAGCACAGATACGCAGTATTTT
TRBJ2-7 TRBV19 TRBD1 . CASSITPGGYEQYF TGTGCCAGTAGTATAACTCCAGGGGGCTACGAGCAGTACTTC
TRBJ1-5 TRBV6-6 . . CASTYSNQPQHF TGTGCCAGTACTTATAGCAATCAGCCCCAGCATTTT
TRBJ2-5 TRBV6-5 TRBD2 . CASSYSSQGGRTQYF TGTGCCAGCAGTTACTCGTCCCAGGGAGGGAGGACCCAGTACTTC
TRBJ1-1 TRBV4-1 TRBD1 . CASSQDSGQTSEAFF TGCGCCAGCAGCCAAGATTCGGGACAGACCTCTGAAGCTTTCTTT
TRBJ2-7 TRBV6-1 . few CASILPGETYEQYF TGTGCCAGCATCTTACCAGGGGAAACCTACGAGCAGTACTTC
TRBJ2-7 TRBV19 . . CASSIERQAYYEQYF TGTGCCAGTAGTATAGAAAGACAGGCCTACTACGAGCAGTACTTC
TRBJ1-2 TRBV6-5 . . CASSTTGKQDGYTF TGTGCCAGCAGTACGACCGGGAAGCAGGATGGCTACACCTTC
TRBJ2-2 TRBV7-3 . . CASSRPSTGELFF TGTGCCAGCAGCCGTCCATCGACCGGGGAGCTGTTTTTT
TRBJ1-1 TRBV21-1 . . CASSKYTQGVDTEAFF TGTGCCAGCAGCAAGTATACGCAGGGAGTCGACACTGAAGCTTTCTTT
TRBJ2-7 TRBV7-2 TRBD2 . CASREAGGLYEQYF TGTGCCAGCAGGGAAGCGGGGGGGCTTTACGAGCAGTACTTC
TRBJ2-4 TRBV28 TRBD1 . CASSDRDRASKNIQYF TGTGCCAGCAGTGACCGGGACAGGGCGTCCAAAAACATTCAGTACTTC
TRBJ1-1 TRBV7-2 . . CASSPDRVLRTEAFF TGTGCCAGCAGTCCAGATAGGGTCCTTCGGACTGAAGCTTTCTTT
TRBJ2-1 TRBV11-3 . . CASSPYNEQFF TGTGCCAGCAGTCCCTACAATGAGCAGTTCTTC
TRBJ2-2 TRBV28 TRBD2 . CASSLLATGGTGELFF TGTGCCAGCAGTTTACTGGCGACGGGGGGGACCGGGGAGCTGTTTTTT
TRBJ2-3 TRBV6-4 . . CASSDSGTSPTDTQYF TGTGCCAGCAGTGATAGTGGGACAAGCCCCACAGATACGCAGTATTTT
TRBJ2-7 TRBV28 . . CASSLLQISYEQYF TGTGCCAGCAGTCTCCTTCAGATTTCCTACGAGCAGTACTTC
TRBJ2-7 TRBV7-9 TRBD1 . CASSRLTGVVHEQYF TGTGCCAGCAGCCGCCTGACAGGGGTAGTCCACGAGCAGTACTTC
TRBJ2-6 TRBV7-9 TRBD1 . CASSVGPGQGVPGANVLTF TGTGCCAGCAGCGTAGGGCCGGGACAGGGTGTACCTGGGGCCAACGTCCTGACTTTC
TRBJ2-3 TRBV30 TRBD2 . CAWSPRGGSRDTQYF TGTGCCTGGTCGCCGCGGGGGGGCAGTAGGGATACGCAGTATTTT